The rows below give T cell receptor beta chains drawn from one sample of a study of blood T cell repertoires in COVID-19. Here immunoSEQ multiplex PCR was the method, and the copy in TCRdb shows in-frame clones only, minus some. Of around 260,000 clones detected, about nine tenths appear once; the ten largest clones hold 1.1%. The sample comprised PBMCs or T cells enriched from blood (not recorded which). The receptors shown here come from a young woman who had recovered from COVID-19. Each CDR3 is given with its conserved first and last residue. Each record gives: V gene, CDR3 length, CDR3 protein.

V: TRBV3-1/TRBV3-2; length: 15; CDR3: CASSQMPGSNQPQHF
V: TRBV21-1; length: 15; CDR3: CASSKREGANTEAFF
V: TRBV3-1/TRBV3-2; length: 18; CDR3: CASSATSGSLSSTDTQYF
V: TRBV19; length: 13; CDR3: CASSIDGSSEQFF
V: TRBV7-2; length: 15; CDR3: CASSLDRAGNQPQHF
V: TRBV18; length: 15; CDR3: CASSTGLAATGELFF
V: TRBV5-1; length: 14; CDR3: CASSARGQVYEQYF
V: TRBV5-1; length: 15; CDR3: CASSLGAGAPQTQYF
V: TRBV4-3; length: 14; CDR3: CASSQQTGAQPQHF
V: TRBV7-2; length: 17; CDR3: CASSLVASGSKTDTQYF
V: TRBV10-2; length: 15; CDR3: CASSELRISNYGYTF
V: TRBV4-3; length: 15; CDR3: CASSQDYRGDQPQHF
V: TRBV20-1; length: 10; CDR3: CSSRENGQFF
V: TRBV7-9; length: 13; CDR3: CASSLPGTGELFF
V: TRBV5-8; length: 15; CDR3: CASSAGQGNSNEQYF
V: TRBV28; length: 17; CDR3: CASRTGHPSSYNSPLHF
V: TRBV30; length: 13; CDR3: CAWRGQGAAKLFF
V: TRBV6-5; length: 14; CDR3: CASSPDRDGNEQFF
V: TRBV3-1/TRBV3-2; length: 14; CDR3: CASSVQGAITEAFF
V: TRBV28; length: 16; CDR3: CASSLVLPVQGRGYTF
V: TRBV6-2/TRBV6-3; length: 15; CDR3: CASSYMDRPIYGYTF
V: TRBV5-6; length: 14; CDR3: CASSLPGGNQPQHF
V: TRBV12-3/TRBV12-4; length: 13; CDR3: CASAVAGTDTQYF
V: TRBV7-6; length: 14; CDR3: CASSPQGSNQPQHF
V: TRBV6-5; length: 15; CDR3: CASSYKGLLYNEQFF
V: TRBV6-2/TRBV6-3; length: 16; CDR3: CASSPQREVPHNEQFF
V: TRBV27; length: 15; CDR3: CASSSPVAGGREQYF
V: TRBV27; length: 12; CDR3: CASSLIGGELFF
V: TRBV11-2; length: 15; CDR3: CASSPARRLTYEQYF
V: TRBV12-3/TRBV12-4; length: 13; CDR3: CASSPGQGNGYTF
V: TRBV9; length: 16; CDR3: CASSVGSPGVGNTIYF
V: TRBV28; length: 13; CDR3: CASTRSSYNEQFF
V: TRBV5-5; length: 15; CDR3: CASSPRGGRDEKLFF
V: TRBV3-1/TRBV3-2; length: 16; CDR3: CASSQSSGQALYGYTF
V: TRBV29-1; length: 15; CDR3: CSVLVGLRGKNIQYF
V: TRBV19; length: 13; CDR3: CASSSISYNEQFF
V: TRBV11-3; length: 18; CDR3: CASSRALGGLSSYNEQFF
V: TRBV7-8; length: 14; CDR3: CASTPTGTNQPQHF
V: TRBV7-8; length: 14; CDR3: CASSLAGEGDTQYF
V: TRBV15; length: 15; CDR3: CATSRGGQGNHEQYF
V: TRBV11-3; length: 13; CDR3: CASSSTGAETQYF
V: TRBV28; length: 17; CDR3: CASRSRIAGVSYNEQFF
V: TRBV18; length: 14; CDR3: CASSPPGTQETQYF
V: TRBV5-1; length: 17; CDR3: CASSQGQGFFAVETQYF
V: TRBV6-5; length: 13; CDR3: CASRPQGLRGYTF
V: TRBV27; length: 14; CDR3: CASSLSRTHNEQFF
V: TRBV5-1; length: 16; CDR3: CASSLAGTAAYNEQFF
V: TRBV2; length: 13; CDR3: CASSDPYNYEQYF
V: TRBV28; length: 21; CDR3: CASSFLRDFPGLAGFTYEQYF
V: TRBV28; length: 13; CDR3: CASRSAGKQPQHF
V: TRBV5-6; length: 13; CDR3: CASSLRLGDEQYF
V: TRBV7-7; length: 15; CDR3: CASSLRSSGPYEQYF
V: TRBV27; length: 12; CDR3: CASTRGPREQYF
V: TRBV24-1; length: 12; CDR3: CATSGVNTEAFF
V: TRBV24-1; length: 15; CDR3: CATSDPGTGGYEQYF